Listed here are 8 T cell receptor beta chains from one sample, sequenced in a study of blood T cells in healthy people across ages. Then a second PCR, running roughly 6 to 12 cycles, was carried out with a sample-barcoded 5' primer and a J-beta primer mix. TCRdb analysed the 5' RACE reads with MiXCR anew, one entry per CDR3 protein. The sample records 450,000 to 700,000 distinct CDR3 sequences, 27% being singletons. Sequenced sample: blood. The receptors shown here come from an older woman in good health.

The rearrangement joins TRBV20-1 to TRBJ2-5; 8 bases line up with TRBD1. The J call may be in error: the DNA end matches TRBJ2-1 better. This CDR3 has 14 residues. From germline, CDR1 is DFQATT and CDR2 SNEGSKA (reference sequence). CDR3 region: CSLLQGGVGDEQFF. The CDR3 region has the DNA TGCAGTCTCTTACAGGGGGGAGTCGGAGATGAGCAGTTCTTC.

This clonotype was recorded at least ten times. The chain links TRBV7-3 to TRBJ2-1; tentative D call: TRBD2 (5 bases). Germline CDR1 SGHTA, CDR2 FQGTGA. This CDR3 contains 13 residues. The V and J ends lost 6 bases and 8 bases respectively, with 14 bases between them. CDR3 nucleotides: TGTGCCAGCAGTCTCTTTGAGGAGGATGAGCAGTTCTTC. Translating it yields CASSLFEEDEQFF.

The table lists this clonotype with a count of one. V and J are TRBV7-9 and TRBJ1-2; D not resolved. CDR3 length: 11 residues. Germline-derived CDR1 and CDR2 are SEHNR and FQNEAQ (reference sequence). V lost 1 base and J lost 8, with 5 bases in between. The CDR3 DNA reads TGTGCCAGCAGCTTAGACGCCGGCTACACCTTC. This encodes CASSLDAGYTF.

Details on this clonotype: Sequence at one end of the junction differs from germline and may be a read error. J is TRBJ2-1 and V is TRBV11-1; 8 bases are shared with TRBD1. Germline lookup yields CDR1 SGHAT and CDR2 FQDESV (reference sequence). The length of the CDR3 is 17 residues. The CDR3 here is CACSLEGPGGAYNEQFF. The CDR3 coding sequence is TGTGCCTGCAGCTTAGAAGGGCCAGGGGGCGCCTACAATGAGCAGTTCTTC.

This clonotype has a count of ten or more. CDR3 sequence reads: CASKTFNQETQYF. The CDR3 DNA reads TGTGCCAGCAAAACTTTTAACCAAGAGACCCAGTACTTC. V gene TRBV12-3 or TRBV12-4 combines with J gene TRBJ2-5; no firm D call. The ends were cut back, 7 bases at V and 0 bases at J, with 9 bases in the middle. The CDR3 extends over 13 amino acids.

This clonotype was counted only a few times. The chain couples TRBV28 to TRBJ2-5; 8 bases line up with TRBD2. The CDR3 contains 14 residues. CDR1 and CDR2 from the germline V gene are MDHEN and SYDVKM. The ends lost 8 bases at V and 0 bases at J; junction bases unmatched: 5. The CDR3 loop is CASGTSGYQETQYF. CDR3 sequence (DNA): TGTGCCAGCGGAACTAGCGGTTACCAAGAGACCCAGTACTTC.

This clonotype was seen a handful of times. The chain carries TRBV5-1 and TRBJ2-2, with D possibly matching TRBD1 (5 bases). Trimming shortened V by 1 base and J by 1 base, and 11 bases separated the two germline ends. CDR1 is SGHRS and CDR2 is YFSETQ in the germline V gene. CDR3 length: 16 amino acids. CDR3 sequence reads: CASSLLVQGNTGELFF. CDR3 in DNA: TGCGCCAGCAGCTTGTTGGTGCAGGGGAACACCGGGGAGCTGTTTTTT.

This clonotype was seen a few times. This sequence joins TRBV7-2 and TRBJ1-2; a possible D gene is TRBD1 (5 bases). The ends were cut back, 5 bases at V and 9 bases at J, with 16 bases in the middle. Germline CDR1 is SGHTA and CDR2 is FQGNSA. The CDR3 covers 13 residues. The CDR3 DNA sequence: TGTGCCAGCAGCCCCGGGACCCCGTTCAGCTACACCTTC. This codes for CASSPGTPFSYTF.